This TCR beta chain was retrieved from a study of blood T cell repertoires in COVID-19. Repertoires were generated with immunoSEQ multiplex PCR, while TCRdb's copy carries only in-frame clones and drops some. The profile shows some 190,000 clones, over 75% of them singletons. The origin of this receptor is a man aged 30 to 39 with acute COVID-19. The specimen was PBMCs or T cells enriched from blood (not recorded which).

In DNA, the CDR3 is TGTGCCAGCAGTCGCGGGACAGGTAATTCACCCCTCCACTTT. Translation gives CASSRGTGNSPLHF. The V call is TRBV5-6, the J call TRBJ1-6, with 8 positions matching TRBD1. Germline-derived CDR1 and CDR2 are SGHDT and YYEEEE. Unmatched junction bases numbered 4, after V lost 5 bases and J lost 6 bases. There are 14 residues in the CDR3.